A single sample gave rise to the 7 T cell receptor beta chains below, sequenced in a study of cytomegalovirus exposure and HLA in healthy donors. PCR primers comprised 60 Vbeta and 13 Jbeta primers. Method: immunoSEQ multiplex PCR; TCRdb's copy keeps in-frame clones and lacks some. The sample includes more than 150,000 clones, about 79% of them seen just once. Sequencing was carried out using PBMCs. The receptors were sampled from a girl aged 2 to 10 in good health and CMV-seropositive.

This sequence joins TRBV30 and TRBJ1-2, with 9 bases lining up with TRBD1. Trimming took 2 bases from V and 4 from J; bases not matched to a gene: 14. Germline CDR1 GTSNPN, CDR2 SVGIG (reference sequence). This CDR3 spans 17 amino acids. CDR3 coding DNA: TGTGCCTGGAGTATTCTTACGGGACAGGGTTTCGGCTATGGCTACACCTTC. Translated, it gives CAWSILTGQGFGYGYTF.

The chain recombines TRBV12-5 with TRBJ1-5; tentatively, D is TRBD1 (5 bases). Germline V CDR1 and CDR2: LGHNT, FRNRAP. Trimming removed 8 bases from V and 6 bases from J, with 20 bases in between. The CDR3 contains 15 residues. The CDR3 here is CASHGGGSLIQPQHF. DNA for the CDR3: TGTGCTAGTCATGGGGGAGGTTCTTTGATTCAGCCCCAGCATTTT.

As to this clone: Other DNA sequences in this specimen translate into the identical CDR3. The V gene is TRBV2, the J gene TRBJ1-2, with D maybe TRBD1 (5 bases). CDR1 and CDR2 from the germline V gene are SNHLY and FYNNEI. V was shortened by 5 bases and J by 4 bases, with 8 bases between the two germline ends. The CDR3 sequence is 12 residues long. In DNA, the CDR3 is TGTGCCAGCAGTCCTGACAGCTATGGCTACACCTTC. Its translation: CASSPDSYGYTF.

This chain uses TRBV5-1 with TRBJ1-4; D possibly corresponds to TRBD1 (5 bases). Germline V CDR1 and CDR2: SGHRS, YFSETQ. The CDR3 loop spans 14 amino acids. The ends were cut back, 2 bases at V and 1 base at J, with 6 bases in the middle. The CDR3 nucleotides are TGCGCCAGCAGCTTTAGGGGAACTAATGAAAAACTGTTTTTT. It is translated as CASSFRGTNEKLFF.

V gene TRBV12-1 combines with J gene TRBJ1-1. TRBV12-1 is marked as a pseudogene. The CDR3 is made up of 13 amino acids. As DNA, the CDR3 is TGTGCCAGCAGCCCCCGCGTAGCCGCTGAAGCTTTCTTT. Encoded protein: CASSPRVAAEAFF.

The J gene is TRBJ1-2, the V gene TRBV12-5; 7 bases fit TRBD1. With V trimmed by 7 bases and J by 4 bases, 6 bases remained unmatched. CDR3 length: 13 amino acids. The germline V gene encodes CDR1 LGHNT and CDR2 FRNRAP. The CDR3 loop reads CASARAGGYGYTF. CDR3 nucleotides: TGTGCTAGTGCCCGGGCAGGGGGCTATGGCTACACCTTC. Filled out from reference TRBV12-5 and TRBJ1-2, the complete variable domain reads DARVTQTPRHKVTEMGQEVTMRCQPILGHNTVFWYRQTMMQGLELLAYFRNRAPLDDSGMPKDRFSAEMPDATLATLKIQPSEPRDSAVYFCASARAGGYGYTFGSGTRLTVV.

This rearrangement joins TRBV7-2 to TRBJ1-2, with 10 nucleotides matching TRBD1. The length of the CDR3 is 14 residues. Looked up from germline, CDR1 is SGHTA and CDR2 is FQGNSA. V gave up 5 bases and J gave up 5 bases; unmatched junction bases: 5. The CDR3 DNA follows: TGTGCCAGCAGCCCTAGACAGGGGGCATATGGCTACACCTTC. Residues: CASSPRQGAYGYTF.